The rows below give T cell receptor beta chains drawn from one sample of a study of beta chain features in type 1 diabetes. TCRdb keeps only in-frame clones here, not all; method: immunoSEQ multiplex PCR. Counted here are approximately 730,000 clones, roughly 13% occurring once; the ten biggest clones make up less than 0.025%. Sequencing was performed on naive CD4+ T cells from blood. These TCRs come from a man younger than 35 with type 1 diabetes. CDR3s include the opening cysteine and the closing phenylalanine or tryptophan. The D gene is left open where the match is weak. Some rows have no size entry. The others give once, few or many, or a class for an expanded clone.

d_gene: TRBD1
v_gene: TRBV19
j_gene: TRBJ2-5
abundance: few
CDR3aa: CASSARQGAGETQYF
CDR3nt: TGTGCCAGTAGTGCCCGACAGGGGGCTGGGGAGACCCAGTACTTC

d_gene: NA
v_gene: TRBV6-1
j_gene: TRBJ2-5
abundance: NA
CDR3aa: CASSEASYGGGTQYF
CDR3nt: TGTGCCAGCAGTGAAGCGTCTTACGGTGGGGGGACCCAGTACTTC

d_gene: NA
v_gene: TRBV7-9
j_gene: TRBJ2-3
abundance: few
CDR3aa: CASSRPVLADTQYF
CDR3nt: TGTGCCAGCAGCCGTCCAGTCCTCGCAGATACGCAGTATTTT

d_gene: TRBD1
v_gene: TRBV7-2
j_gene: TRBJ2-2
abundance: few
CDR3aa: CASSPQGRDTGELFF
CDR3nt: TGTGCCAGCAGCCCACAGGGGCGGGACACCGGGGAGCTGTTTTTT

d_gene: TRBD1
v_gene: TRBV5-1
j_gene: TRBJ2-3
abundance: NA
CDR3aa: CASSLTGGASTDTQYF
CDR3nt: TGCGCCAGCAGCTTAACAGGGGGCGCTAGTACAGATACGCAGTATTTT

d_gene: NA
v_gene: TRBV12-5
j_gene: TRBJ2-3
abundance: NA
CDR3aa: CASGPGRLPENF
CDR3nt: TGTGCTAGTGGCCCAGGACGTCTTCCCGAGAATTTT

d_gene: NA
v_gene: TRBV6-5
j_gene: TRBJ1-2
abundance: NA
CDR3aa: CASSYSGAAPNYGYTF
CDR3nt: TGTGCCAGCAGTTACTCGGGGGCGGCCCCTAACTATGGCTACACCTTC

d_gene: NA
v_gene: TRBV10-3
j_gene: TRBJ1-1
abundance: few
CDR3aa: CAISESGGAGNTEAFF
CDR3nt: TGTGCCATCAGTGAGTCTGGGGGCGCCGGAAACACTGAAGCTTTCTTT

d_gene: TRBD2
v_gene: TRBV7-3
j_gene: TRBJ2-1
abundance: NA
CDR3aa: CASSTRLAGALDEQFF
CDR3nt: TGTGCCAGCAGCACCAGACTAGCGGGAGCCTTGGATGAGCAGTTCTTC

d_gene: TRBD1
v_gene: TRBV29-1
j_gene: TRBJ2-7
abundance: few
CDR3aa: CSVGPYRGGYEQYF
CDR3nt: TGCAGCGTTGGTCCGTACAGGGGTGGGTACGAGCAGTACTTC

d_gene: NA
v_gene: TRBV7-2
j_gene: TRBJ2-1
abundance: few
CDR3aa: CASSSPRDGYGNEQFF
CDR3nt: TGTGCCAGCAGCTCCCCCCGGGACGGGTATGGCAATGAGCAGTTCTTC

d_gene: TRBD2
v_gene: TRBV19
j_gene: TRBJ2-3
abundance: few
CDR3aa: CASSIAGGRPDTQYF
CDR3nt: TGTGCCAGTAGTATAGCGGGGGGGCGCCCAGATACGCAGTATTTT

d_gene: NA
v_gene: TRBV5-1
j_gene: TRBJ1-1
abundance: NA
CDR3aa: CASSLDRGNTEAFF
CDR3nt: TGCGCCAGCAGCTTGGATCGGGGTAACACTGAAGCTTTCTTT

d_gene: NA
v_gene: TRBV28
j_gene: TRBJ1-3
abundance: NA
CDR3aa: CASSLDGGGNTIYF
CDR3nt: TGTGCCAGCAGCTTGGACGGGGGTGGAAACACCATATATTTT

d_gene: NA
v_gene: TRBV29-1
j_gene: TRBJ2-7
abundance: few
CDR3aa: CSVESRGHEQYF
CDR3nt: TGCAGCGTCGAGAGCAGGGGACACGAGCAGTACTTC

d_gene: NA
v_gene: TRBV7-9
j_gene: TRBJ1-2
abundance: NA
CDR3aa: CASSLEGTERGYTF
CDR3nt: TGTGCCAGCAGCTTAGAGGGGACCGAGAGAGGCTACACCTTC

d_gene: NA
v_gene: TRBV11-3
j_gene: TRBJ2-2
abundance: NA
CDR3aa: CASSLDPGTGELFF
CDR3nt: TGTGCCAGCAGCTTAGATCCGGGCACCGGGGAGCTGTTTTTT

d_gene: NA
v_gene: TRBV6-5
j_gene: TRBJ1-2
abundance: NA
CDR3aa: CASSEGRVYGYTF
CDR3nt: TGTGCCAGCAGTGAAGGACGGGTCTATGGCTACACCTTC

d_gene: NA
v_gene: TRBV5-6
j_gene: TRBJ1-5
abundance: NA
CDR3aa: CASSLRGTDNQPQHF
CDR3nt: TGTGCCAGCAGCTTGAGGGGTACGGACAATCAGCCCCAGCATTTT

d_gene: TRBD1
v_gene: TRBV15
j_gene: TRBJ1-2
abundance: few
CDR3aa: CATSRDRGTGYFTF
CDR3nt: TGTGCCACCAGCAGAGATCGGGGGACAGGGTATTTCACCTTC

d_gene: NA
v_gene: TRBV6-5
j_gene: TRBJ2-1
abundance: few
CDR3aa: CASSYSYRNEQFF
CDR3nt: TGTGCCAGCAGTTACTCTTACAGGAATGAGCAGTTCTTC

d_gene: TRBD2
v_gene: TRBV5-4
j_gene: TRBJ2-5
abundance: NA
CDR3aa: CASSSFSGGAAETQYF
CDR3nt: TGTGCCAGCAGCTCCTTCAGCGGGGGGGCTGCAGAGACCCAGTACTTC

d_gene: TRBD1
v_gene: TRBV5-1
j_gene: TRBJ2-1
abundance: few
CDR3aa: CASSLSPGGAGNEQFF
CDR3nt: TGCGCCAGCAGCTTGTCTCCAGGGGGCGCCGGCAATGAGCAGTTCTTC

d_gene: NA
v_gene: TRBV29-1
j_gene: TRBJ2-5
abundance: NA
CDR3aa: CSVGRLIQETQYF
CDR3nt: TGCAGCGTCGGACGGCTGATCCAAGAGACCCAGTACTTC

d_gene: NA
v_gene: TRBV6-5
j_gene: TRBJ1-6
abundance: NA
CDR3aa: CASNFRWDSDSPLHF
CDR3nt: TGTGCCAGCAACTTTAGGTGGGATAGTGATTCACCCCTCCACTTT

d_gene: NA
v_gene: TRBV2
j_gene: TRBJ1-1
abundance: few
CDR3aa: CASSEQEETEAFF
CDR3nt: TGTGCCAGCAGTGAACAGGAGGAAACTGAAGCTTTCTTT

d_gene: TRBD1
v_gene: TRBV6-1
j_gene: TRBJ1-2
abundance: few
CDR3aa: CASTRSTGVYGYTF
CDR3nt: TGTGCCAGCACACGATCGACAGGGGTCTATGGCTACACCTTC

d_gene: TRBD1
v_gene: TRBV7-2
j_gene: TRBJ1-5
abundance: few
CDR3aa: CASSLATGIGQPQHF
CDR3nt: TGTGCCAGCAGCCTAGCGACAGGGATTGGTCAGCCCCAGCATTTT

d_gene: NA
v_gene: TRBV18
j_gene: TRBJ2-3
abundance: NA
CDR3aa: CASSTSGTLSTDTQYF
CDR3nt: TGTGCCAGCTCCACCTCCGGGACCCTTAGCACAGATACGCAGTATTTT

d_gene: NA
v_gene: TRBV6-5
j_gene: TRBJ1-1
abundance: few
CDR3aa: CASSYSRGGLNTEAFF
CDR3nt: TGTGCCAGCAGTTACTCACGGGGGGGCCTGAACACTGAAGCTTTCTTT

d_gene: NA
v_gene: TRBV21-1
j_gene: TRBJ2-7
abundance: few
CDR3aa: CASSKTSRRGLHEQYF
CDR3nt: TGTGCCAGCAGCAAAACCTCCCGCAGGGGGCTACACGAGCAGTACTTC

d_gene: NA
v_gene: TRBV28
j_gene: TRBJ2-7
abundance: NA
CDR3aa: CASSSGDYEQYF
CDR3nt: TGTGCCAGCAGTTCAGGAGACTACGAGCAGTACTTC

d_gene: NA
v_gene: TRBV6-1
j_gene: TRBJ2-3
abundance: few
CDR3aa: CASTRGGSSTDTQYF
CDR3nt: TGTGCCAGCACCCGAGGCGGCTCTAGCACAGATACGCAGTATTTT

d_gene: TRBD1
v_gene: TRBV6-6
j_gene: TRBJ1-6
abundance: NA
CDR3aa: CASSPRQGLNSPLHF
CDR3nt: TGTGCCAGCAGCCCACGACAGGGGTTAAATTCACCCCTCCACTTT

d_gene: NA
v_gene: TRBV20-1
j_gene: TRBJ1-4
abundance: few
CDR3aa: CSAILTKGLFF
CDR3nt: TGCAGTGCTATACTGACCAAGGGGCTGTTTTTT

d_gene: TRBD1
v_gene: TRBV7-6
j_gene: TRBJ1-2
abundance: NA
CDR3aa: CASSLANRGMDYGYTF
CDR3nt: TGTGCCAGCAGCTTGGCAAACAGGGGGATGGACTATGGCTACACCTTC

d_gene: TRBD1
v_gene: TRBV19
j_gene: TRBJ1-2
abundance: NA
CDR3aa: CASTQTGEYGYTF
CDR3nt: TGTGCCAGTACCCAAACAGGGGAGTATGGCTACACCTTC

d_gene: NA
v_gene: TRBV6-5
j_gene: TRBJ2-1
abundance: NA
CDR3aa: CASRVGYNEQFF
CDR3nt: TGTGCCAGCAGGGTGGGCTACAATGAGCAGTTCTTC

d_gene: TRBD1
v_gene: TRBV30
j_gene: TRBJ2-3
abundance: NA
CDR3aa: CAWSVGQGSDTQYF
CDR3nt: TGTGCCTGGAGTGTTGGACAGGGGTCAGATACGCAGTATTTT

d_gene: TRBD1
v_gene: TRBV19
j_gene: TRBJ2-1
abundance: few
CDR3aa: CASRRDRSYNEQFF
CDR3nt: TGTGCCAGTAGAAGGGACAGATCCTACAATGAGCAGTTCTTC

d_gene: TRBD1
v_gene: TRBV28
j_gene: TRBJ1-6
abundance: NA
CDR3aa: CASSPSTGSYNSPLHF
CDR3nt: TGTGCCAGCAGTCCCTCGACAGGGAGCTATAATTCACCCCTCCACTTT

d_gene: TRBD1
v_gene: TRBV28
j_gene: TRBJ1-2
abundance: NA
CDR3aa: CASSFGTGGLYGYTF
CDR3nt: TGTGCCAGCAGTTTTGGGACAGGGGGCCTCTATGGCTACACCTTC

d_gene: NA
v_gene: TRBV9
j_gene: TRBJ1-4
abundance: NA
CDR3aa: CASSYRGAVANEKLFF
CDR3nt: TGTGCCAGCAGTTACAGAGGTGCTGTGGCTAATGAAAAACTGTTTTTT

d_gene: NA
v_gene: TRBV7-2
j_gene: TRBJ1-1
abundance: NA
CDR3aa: CASTRTVLNTEAFF
CDR3nt: TGTGCCAGCACTCGGACAGTTTTAAACACTGAAGCTTTCTTT

d_gene: NA
v_gene: TRBV19
j_gene: TRBJ2-1
abundance: few
CDR3aa: CASSKGDAWNEQFF
CDR3nt: TGTGCCAGTAGCAAGGGGGACGCTTGGAATGAGCAGTTCTTC

d_gene: NA
v_gene: TRBV4-1
j_gene: TRBJ2-5
abundance: NA
CDR3aa: CASSQVPGETQYF
CDR3nt: TGCGCCAGCAGCCAAGTCCCGGGAGAGACCCAGTACTTC

d_gene: NA
v_gene: TRBV6-5
j_gene: TRBJ2-1
abundance: NA
CDR3aa: CASSYLAYNEQFF
CDR3nt: TGTGCCAGCAGTTATTTGGCCTACAATGAGCAGTTCTTC

d_gene: TRBD1
v_gene: TRBV7-2
j_gene: TRBJ2-5
abundance: NA
CDR3aa: CASRPGQETQYF
CDR3nt: TGTGCCAGCAGGCCGGGACAGGAAACCCAGTACTTC

d_gene: NA
v_gene: TRBV18
j_gene: TRBJ1-1
abundance: few
CDR3aa: CASSPPGLLWRTEAFF
CDR3nt: TGTGCCAGCTCACCGCCGGGACTCCTCTGGAGGACTGAAGCTTTCTTT

d_gene: TRBD1
v_gene: TRBV18
j_gene: TRBJ2-7
abundance: NA
CDR3aa: CASSPTGKSYEQYF
CDR3nt: TGTGCCAGCTCACCGACAGGGAAATCCTACGAGCAGTACTTC

d_gene: TRBD1
v_gene: TRBV7-9
j_gene: TRBJ2-2
abundance: few
CDR3aa: CASSPRTGAANTGELFF
CDR3nt: TGTGCCAGCAGCCCGCGGACAGGGGCCGCGAACACCGGGGAGCTGTTTTTT